The present T cell receptor beta chain was sequenced within a study of T cell repertoires in cytomegalovirus infection. Study context: HLA-C-restricted CMV epitopes, recently identified, and well-studied HLA-B-restricted ones were used by the study. Matching HLA type and CMV infection were both indicated by public TCR beta signatures.

TCRdb called the reads again in MiXCR, with one record for every CDR3 protein. The sample includes approximately 390,000 distinct CDR3 sequences, approximately 35% seen only once; the top ten take 13%. Overall study findings and caveats: Clonotype analysis showed dominance of the ex vivo response by HLA-C-restricted CMV-specific TCR beta clonotypes.

This clonotype was counted a few times. Its antigen is unknown. The TCR comes from a human donor in good health (CMV status not recorded). Some clones in this sample may be carry-over from other donors' samples. Sequencing was performed on cultured PBMCs, taken from culture after CMV antigen stimulation.

CDR3 loop: CASSLSDRLSGNTIYF. CDR3 in DNA: TGTGCCAGCAGCCTCTCGGACAGGCTCTCTGGAAACACCATATATTTT. This chain joins TRBV4-2 and TRBJ1-3; TRBD1 aligns across 7 bases. The trim removed 4 bases at V and 0 bases at J, leaving 6 bases unmatched. The CDR3 length is 16 residues. CDR1 is LGHNA, CDR2 YNFKEQ, per germline.